Detailed here is one T cell receptor beta chain. This clonotype was counted ten times or more. The target of this receptor is not known. No quality values exist for individual bases; no much larger clone is one base distant. Preparation of the library involved 5' RACE. For sequencing, a NextSeq 500 was employed. To allow correction of PCR and sequencing errors, the TCR library protocol tagged every TCR cDNA molecule with a unique molecular identifier. As for the original processing: Decombinator tools were used for TCR identification, UMI-based error correction and CDR3 extraction. Expanded TCRs were defined as those above a frequency of 2 per 1,000, corresponding to the top 1% of the tumor frequency distribution. Each repertoire was subsampled 100 times to 5,000 TCRs, after which Renyi diversity was computed with the R vegan package. CDR3 similarity networks were built from amino acid triplet string-kernel similarity, connecting CDR3s with pairwise similarity above 0.82. In TCRdb, the public reads were trimmed at Q25 with fastp and aligned with MiXCR, with productive beta chains retained. CDR3 protein sequences are deduplicated, and each keeps its most common genes and DNA. The V and J calls and clone size come from TCRdb's table, not from the authors' own analysis. Present in this sample are tens of thousands of distinct CDR3 sequences, 6.5% to 8.5% of which were seen just once. The ten largest account for 25% to 35% of the sample.

These data belong to a study of spatial heterogeneity in lung cancer (dated by TCRdb to about 2019). In terms of the full investigation: Beta-chain transcripts were consistently detected in greater numbers than alpha-chain transcripts, which likely reflects a higher abundance of beta-chain transcripts. In the raw uncorrected reads, each unique combination of TCR and UMI appeared more than ten times on average. TCR alpha and beta repertoires were quantitatively compared across multiple tumor regions, matched nontumor lung and blood in non-small cell lung cancer. Nonsynonymous mutation counts, determined by whole-exome sequencing of tumor tissue, were related to TCR repertoire features. Both alpha and beta chains were TCR-sequenced in fewer than 250 tumor regions, roughly 70 matched nontumor lung samples and 56 PBMC samples obtained at surgery. The full study reports these points: Ubiquitous expanded tumor TCRs were detected in blood more often at tumor resection than at routine follow-up. Confirming at a functional level the hypothesis that regional TCRs recognize regional mutations was considered to require additional single-cell paired TCR alpha and beta sequencing.

From the cysteine through the phenylalanine, the CDR3 covers 12 amino acids. Only the CDR3 region is kept as DNA, spanning 36 bases read in frame from base 1. The junction carries 11 bases between V and J, which are trimmed by 5 bases and 7 bases respectively. Per the publication, the time point label means: sample taken at primary tumor resection. Without any cell sorting, TCR sequencing was performed on whole RNA extracted either from tumor and nontumor lung tissue or from cryopreserved PBMC samples. Samples were obtained from 65 to 90 patients with early-stage, untreated non-small cell lung cancer from the lung TRACERx cohort. Only patients for whom sufficient RNA was available from at least two tumor regions were selected for TCR sequencing.

The chain uses TRBV12-3 or TRBV12-4 and TRBJ1-1; confidence is insufficient to name the D gene. The source of this sequence is a male donor with early-stage non-small cell lung cancer. Source: PBMCs, taken at surgery. Read as DNA, the sequence is TGTGCCAGCAGTCTTAGGTATAGTGAAGCTTTCTTT. This gives the protein CASSLRYSEAFF.